This T cell receptor (beta chain) was captured by sequencing in a study of blood T cell repertoires in COVID-19. The wider study: PBMCs, B-cell-depleted T cells, or T cells were the source of the cDNA or gDNA that made up the material.

In Seattle, patients joined the study during active infection and were tracked longitudinally. CDR1 is SGHNT and CDR2 is YENEEA in the germline V gene. Trimming cost V 5 bases and J 3 bases; bases outside gene matches: 2. The CDR3 runs to 13 residues. This clone has just one count. Other DNA sequences from this sample encode an identical CDR3 as well. Authors' analysis steps: Reference gene primer amplification yielded estimated nucleated cell counts. Some clones are missing from TCRdb's copy, which holds only in-frame ones; the method was immunoSEQ multiplex PCR. Clone size and the V and J calls come from that table; the DNA yielded D and trimming. This table holds 250,000 to 400,000 clones, 70% to 90% found once.

Sequenced sample: peripheral blood. The chain recombines TRBV11-3 with TRBJ2-3; TRBD1 matches 7 bases. The TCR was taken from a woman in her 30s with COVID-19, enrolled during active disease. The CDR3 sequence is CASSHRGTDTQYF. The CDR3 nucleotides read TGTGCCAGCAGCCACAGGGGAACAGATACGCAGTATTTT.